This T cell receptor beta chain was obtained from a study of Ad26.COV2.S vaccination and SARS-CoV-2 variants. Study-level background: The donor participated in the COV1001 trial, in its Ad26.COV2.S arm. By the intramuscular route, Ad26.COV2.S was given once, or twice 56 days apart.

Clones were read by immunoSEQ multiplex PCR, and TCRdb kept only the in-frame ones, dropping some. The sample consists of 350,000 to 400,000 clones, about 91% of them appearing once. Treatment here: 19 received Ad26.COV2.S at low or high dose, single or two shots; a few received placebo; per-sample allocation not given. The samples were gathered on day 63 after the first injection of vaccine or placebo. An Ad26 vector carrying the Wuhan-strain SARS-CoV-2 spike served as the vaccine. After removal of 1 base from V and 12 bases from J, the junction contained 6 bases not matched to a gene. The CDR3 is 13 amino acids. Germline assignment: CDR1 SGHDT and CDR2 YYEEEE.

The sample in question was peripheral blood, obtained in a trial of Ad26.COV2.S vaccine versus placebo. This TCR was recovered from a person between 18 and 60 years old who received the Ad26.COV2.S COVID-19 vaccine or a placebo. This rearrangement joins TRBV5-6 to TRBJ2-1, with TRBD2 identical over 8 bases. CDR3: CASSLPSGLGQFF. CDR3 sequence (DNA): TGTGCCAGCAGCTTGCCTAGCGGGTTGGGGCAGTTCTTC.